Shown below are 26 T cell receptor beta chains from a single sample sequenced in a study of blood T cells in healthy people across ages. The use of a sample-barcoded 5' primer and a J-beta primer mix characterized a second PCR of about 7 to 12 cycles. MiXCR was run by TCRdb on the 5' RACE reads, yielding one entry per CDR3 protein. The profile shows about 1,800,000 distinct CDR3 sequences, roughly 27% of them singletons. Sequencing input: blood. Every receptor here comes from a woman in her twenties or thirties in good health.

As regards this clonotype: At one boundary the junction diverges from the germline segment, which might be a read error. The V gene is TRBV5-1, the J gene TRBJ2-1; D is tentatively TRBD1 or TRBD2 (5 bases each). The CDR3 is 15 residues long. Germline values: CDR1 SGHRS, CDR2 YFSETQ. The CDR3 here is CAGSAGASIPDEQFF. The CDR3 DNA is TGCGCCGGCAGCGCCGGGGCTAGCATCCCCGATGAGCAGTTCTTC.

CDR3 loop: CASSPTGEGAPQPQHF. In nucleotides, the CDR3 is TGTGCCAGCAGTCCAACGGGTGAGGGGGCGCCGCAGCCCCAGCATTTT. V is TRBV6-6 and J is TRBJ1-5, with 7 bases matching TRBD1. J was trimmed by 7 bases and V by 5 bases; bases with no gene match: 14. This CDR3 contains 16 residues. Looked up from germline, CDR1 is MNHNY and CDR2 is SVGAGI (reference sequence).

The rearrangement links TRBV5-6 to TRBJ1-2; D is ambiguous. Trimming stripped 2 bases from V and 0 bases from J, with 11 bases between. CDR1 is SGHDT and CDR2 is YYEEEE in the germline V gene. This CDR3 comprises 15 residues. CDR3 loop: CASSFLGSANYGYTF. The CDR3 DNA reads TGTGCCAGCAGCTTCTTGGGATCAGCTAACTATGGCTACACCTTC.

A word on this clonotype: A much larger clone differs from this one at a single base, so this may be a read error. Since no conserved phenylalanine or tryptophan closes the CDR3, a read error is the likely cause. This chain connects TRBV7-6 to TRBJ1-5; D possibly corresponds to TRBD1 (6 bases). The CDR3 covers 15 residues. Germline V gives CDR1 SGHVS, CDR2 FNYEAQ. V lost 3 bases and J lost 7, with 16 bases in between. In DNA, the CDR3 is TGTGCCAGCAGCTTGGACCAGGGGCCCTGGCAGCCCCAGCATTTG. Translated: CASSLDQGPWQPQHL.

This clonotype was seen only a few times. CDR3 residues: CSVVGGRADGYTF. CDR3 sequence (DNA): TGCAGCGTTGTAGGAGGCAGGGCTGATGGCTACACCTTC. V and J are TRBV29-1 and TRBJ1-2, with a tentative D call TRBD1 (5 bases). Germline V CDR1 and CDR2: SQVTM, ANQGSEA. V dropped 4 bases and J dropped 6 bases, with 15 bases sitting between them. The CDR3 length is 13 residues. Full variable domain (missing parts from reference TRBV29-1 and TRBJ1-2): SAVISQKPSRDICQRGTSLTIQCQVDSQVTMMFWYRQQPGQSLTLIATANQGSEATYESGFVIDKFPISRPNLTFSTLTVSNMSPEDSSIYLCSVVGGRADGYTFGSGTRLTVV.

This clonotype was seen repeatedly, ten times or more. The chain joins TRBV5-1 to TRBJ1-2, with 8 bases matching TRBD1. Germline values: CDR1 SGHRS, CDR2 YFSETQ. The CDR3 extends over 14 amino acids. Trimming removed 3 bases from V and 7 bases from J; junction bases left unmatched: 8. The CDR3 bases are TGCGCCAGCAGCTCAAAGCAGGGGGCGGTTGGCTACACCTTC. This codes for CASSSKQGAVGYTF.

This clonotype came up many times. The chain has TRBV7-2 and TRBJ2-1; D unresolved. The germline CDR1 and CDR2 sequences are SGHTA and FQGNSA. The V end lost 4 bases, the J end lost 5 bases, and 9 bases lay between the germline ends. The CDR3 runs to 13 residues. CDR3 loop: CASSSNRHNEQFF. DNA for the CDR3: TGTGCCAGCAGCTCAAATCGGCACAATGAGCAGTTCTTC.

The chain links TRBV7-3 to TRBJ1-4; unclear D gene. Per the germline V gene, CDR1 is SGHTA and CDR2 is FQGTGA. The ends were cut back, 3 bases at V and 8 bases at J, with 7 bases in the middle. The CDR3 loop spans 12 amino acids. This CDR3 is CASSFFGEKLFF. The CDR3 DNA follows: TGTGCCAGCAGCTTCTTCGGGGAAAAACTGTTTTTT.

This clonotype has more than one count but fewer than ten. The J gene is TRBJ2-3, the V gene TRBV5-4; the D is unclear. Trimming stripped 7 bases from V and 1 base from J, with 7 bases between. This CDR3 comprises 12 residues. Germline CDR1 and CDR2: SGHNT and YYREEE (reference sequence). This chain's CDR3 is CASLMGTDTQYF. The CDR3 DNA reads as TGTGCCAGCCTAATGGGCACAGATACGCAGTATTTT.

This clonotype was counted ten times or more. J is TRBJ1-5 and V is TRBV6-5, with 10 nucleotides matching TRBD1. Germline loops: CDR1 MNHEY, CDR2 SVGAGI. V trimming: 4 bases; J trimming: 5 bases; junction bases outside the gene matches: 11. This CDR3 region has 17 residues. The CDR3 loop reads CASSSRPTGTGDQPQHF. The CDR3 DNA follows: TGTGCCAGCAGTTCCCGCCCTACCGGGACAGGGGATCAGCCCCAGCATTTT.

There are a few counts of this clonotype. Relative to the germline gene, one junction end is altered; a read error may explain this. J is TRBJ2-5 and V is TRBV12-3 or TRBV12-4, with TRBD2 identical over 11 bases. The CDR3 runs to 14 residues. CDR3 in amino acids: CANSPGLAEETQYF. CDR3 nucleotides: TGTGCCAACAGTCCGGGACTAGCGGAAGAGACCCAGTACTTC.

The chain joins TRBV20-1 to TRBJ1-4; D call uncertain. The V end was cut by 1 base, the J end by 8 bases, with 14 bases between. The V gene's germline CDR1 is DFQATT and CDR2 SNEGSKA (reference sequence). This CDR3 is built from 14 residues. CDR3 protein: CSARAEPREEKLFF. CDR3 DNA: TGCAGTGCTAGAGCCGAGCCTCGAGAGGAAAAACTGTTTTTT.

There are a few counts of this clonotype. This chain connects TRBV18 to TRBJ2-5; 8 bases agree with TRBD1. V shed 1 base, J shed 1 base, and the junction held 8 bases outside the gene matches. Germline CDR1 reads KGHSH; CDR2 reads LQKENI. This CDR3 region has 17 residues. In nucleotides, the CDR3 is TGTGCCAGCTCACCACTCCCAGGACAGGGCATCCAAGAGACCCAGTACTTC. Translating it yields CASSPLPGQGIQETQYF.

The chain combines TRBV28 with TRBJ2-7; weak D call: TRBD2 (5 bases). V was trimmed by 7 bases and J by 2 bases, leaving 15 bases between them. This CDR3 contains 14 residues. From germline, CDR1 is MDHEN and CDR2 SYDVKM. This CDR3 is CASKEVGLAYEQYF. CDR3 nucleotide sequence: TGTGCCAGCAAGGAGGTAGGGTTAGCCTACGAGCAGTACTTC.

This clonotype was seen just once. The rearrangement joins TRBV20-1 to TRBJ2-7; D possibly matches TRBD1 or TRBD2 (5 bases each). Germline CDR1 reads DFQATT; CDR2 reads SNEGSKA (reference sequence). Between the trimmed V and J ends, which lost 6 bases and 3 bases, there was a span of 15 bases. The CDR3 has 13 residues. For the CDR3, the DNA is TGCAGTGCCGGGAAGGGGAGTATCTACGAGCAGTACTTC. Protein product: CSAGKGSIYEQYF.

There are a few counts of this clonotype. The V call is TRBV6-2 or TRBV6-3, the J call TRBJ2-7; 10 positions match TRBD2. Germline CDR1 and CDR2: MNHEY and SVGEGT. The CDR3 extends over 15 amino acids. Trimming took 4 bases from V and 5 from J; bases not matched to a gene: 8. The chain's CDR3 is CASSSLGTSADEQYF. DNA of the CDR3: TGTGCCAGCAGTTCCCTCGGGACTAGCGCCGACGAGCAGTACTTC.

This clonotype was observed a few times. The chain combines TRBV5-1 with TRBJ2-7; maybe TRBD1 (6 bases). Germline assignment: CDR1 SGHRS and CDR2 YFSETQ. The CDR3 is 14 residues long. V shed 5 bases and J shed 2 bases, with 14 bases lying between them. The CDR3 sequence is CASRNTGSAYEQYF. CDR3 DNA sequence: TGCGCCAGCAGGAATACAGGGTCGGCCTACGAGCAGTACTTC.

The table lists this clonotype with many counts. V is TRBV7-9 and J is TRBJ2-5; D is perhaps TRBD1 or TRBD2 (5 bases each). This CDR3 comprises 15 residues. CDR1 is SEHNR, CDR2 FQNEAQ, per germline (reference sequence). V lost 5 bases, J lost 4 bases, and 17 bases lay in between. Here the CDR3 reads CASSHSLLGTETQYF. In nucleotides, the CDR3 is TGTGCCAGCAGCCATTCCTTATTGGGGACAGAGACCCAGTACTTC.

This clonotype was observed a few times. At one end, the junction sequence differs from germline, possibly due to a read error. In DNA form, the CDR3 reads TGTGCCGGCAGTTTGGGGGTGGAGACCCAGTACTTC. Encoded protein: CAGSLGVETQYF. V and J are TRBV12-3 or TRBV12-4 and TRBJ2-5; the D call may be TRBD1 or TRBD2 (5 bases each). This CDR3 spans 12 amino acids.

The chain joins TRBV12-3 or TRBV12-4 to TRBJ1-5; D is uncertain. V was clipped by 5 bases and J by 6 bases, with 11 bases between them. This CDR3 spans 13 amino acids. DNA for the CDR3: TGTGCCAGCAGTCGCTATTCAGGTCAGCCCCAGCATTTT. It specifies CASSRYSGQPQHF.

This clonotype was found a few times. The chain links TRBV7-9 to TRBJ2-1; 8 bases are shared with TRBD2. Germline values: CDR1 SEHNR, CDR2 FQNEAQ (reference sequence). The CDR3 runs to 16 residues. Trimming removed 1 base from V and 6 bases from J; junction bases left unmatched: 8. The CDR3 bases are TGTGCCAGCAGCTTAGGAGGCGGGGGGCGCCCCAATGAGCAGTTCTTC. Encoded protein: CASSLGGGGRPNEQFF.

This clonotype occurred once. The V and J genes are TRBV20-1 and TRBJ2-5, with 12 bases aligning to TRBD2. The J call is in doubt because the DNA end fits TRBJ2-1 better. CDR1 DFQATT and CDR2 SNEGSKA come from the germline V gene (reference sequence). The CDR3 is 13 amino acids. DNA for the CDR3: TGCAGTGCCGGACTAGCGGGGAGCTCGGGGCAGTTCTTC. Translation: CSAGLAGSSGQFF.

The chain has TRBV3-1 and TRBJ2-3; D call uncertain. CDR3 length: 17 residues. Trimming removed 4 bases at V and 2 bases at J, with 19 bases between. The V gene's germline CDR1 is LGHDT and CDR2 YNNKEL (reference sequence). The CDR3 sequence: CASSPPLSETTTDTQYF. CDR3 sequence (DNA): TGTGCCAGCAGCCCCCCCCTCTCCGAGACCACCACAGATACGCAGTATTTT.

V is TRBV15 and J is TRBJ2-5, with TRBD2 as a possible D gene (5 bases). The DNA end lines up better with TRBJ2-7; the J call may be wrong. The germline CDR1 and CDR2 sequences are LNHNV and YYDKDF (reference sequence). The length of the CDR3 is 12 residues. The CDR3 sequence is CATAHDGGEQYF. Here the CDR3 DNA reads TGTGCCACCGCTCACGATGGAGGCGAGCAGTACTTC.

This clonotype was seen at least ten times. CDR3 region: CASSQAGGEIYEQYF. The DNA of the CDR3 is TGCGCCAGCAGCCAAGCTGGGGGAGAGATCTACGAGCAGTACTTC. V and J are TRBV4-1 and TRBJ2-7, with D perhaps TRBD1 or TRBD2 (5 bases each). Per the germline V gene, CDR1 is MGHRA and CDR2 is YSYEKL. V shed 1 base and J shed 3 bases, with 13 bases lying between them. This CDR3 has 15 residues.

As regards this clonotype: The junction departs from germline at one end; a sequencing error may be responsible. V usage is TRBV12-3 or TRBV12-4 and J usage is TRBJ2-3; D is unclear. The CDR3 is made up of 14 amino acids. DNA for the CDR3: TGTGCCTGCAGTTTATCGTACCAGGCAGATACGCAGTATTTT. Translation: CACSLSYQADTQYF.